Reported below is one T cell receptor beta chain. Antigen: not known. The data are from a study of T cell responses to AZD1222 COVID-19 vaccine. Overall study findings and caveats: Seropositivity was recorded at baseline in only a handful of AZD1222 recipients. Two AZD1222 doses significantly raised spike-specific TCR breadth and depth over controls. Donors, mostly white British, included more females; clonal diversity was possibly underestimated. Close to half of all spike-specific TCRs reportedly target regions of the variants that are unmutated.

Germline loops: CDR1 LGHDT, CDR2 YNNKEL (reference sequence). The CDR3 length is 15 residues. Trimming at V came to 6 bases and at J to 3 bases, leaving 4 bases not matched to a gene. The data were produced by immunoSEQ multiplex PCR, yet TCRdb's version contains in-frame clones alone and is incomplete. Of more than 140,000 clones detected, under 95% appear once; the ten largest clones hold roughly 5%. The chain employs TRBV3-1 (or the pseudogene TRBV3-2) and TRBJ2-1; 11 nucleotides agree with TRBD2. The receptor comes from an adult in good health. The sequencing here drew on peripheral blood, taken on day 0 of AZD1222 vaccination. CDR3 nucleotides: TGTGCCAGCAGTCCCGGGACTAGCGGCTACAATGAGCAGTTCTTC. Amino acids: CASSPGTSGYNEQFF.